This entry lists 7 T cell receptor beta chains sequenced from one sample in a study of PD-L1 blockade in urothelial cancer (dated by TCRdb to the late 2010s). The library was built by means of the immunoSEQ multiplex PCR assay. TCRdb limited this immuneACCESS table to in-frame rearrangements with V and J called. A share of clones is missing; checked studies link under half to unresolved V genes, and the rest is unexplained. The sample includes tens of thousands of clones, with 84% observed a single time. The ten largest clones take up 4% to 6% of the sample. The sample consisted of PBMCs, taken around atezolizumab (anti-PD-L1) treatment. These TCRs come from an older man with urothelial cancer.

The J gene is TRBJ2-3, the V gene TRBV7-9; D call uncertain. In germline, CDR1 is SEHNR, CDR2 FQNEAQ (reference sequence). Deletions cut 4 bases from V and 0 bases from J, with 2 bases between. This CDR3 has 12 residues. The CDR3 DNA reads TGTGCCAGCAGCTCAAGCACAGATACGCAGTATTTT. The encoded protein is CASSSSTDTQYF.

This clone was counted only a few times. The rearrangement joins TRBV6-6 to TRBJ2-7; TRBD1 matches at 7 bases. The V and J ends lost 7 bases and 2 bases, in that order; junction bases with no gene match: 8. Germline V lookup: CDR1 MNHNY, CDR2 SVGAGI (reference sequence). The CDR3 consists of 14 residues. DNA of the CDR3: TGTGCCAGCACTGACCGACAGGGTACCTACGAGCAGTACTTC. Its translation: CASTDRQGTYEQYF.

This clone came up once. The CDR3 DNA is TGCGCCAGCAGCCTCTCTGGCGGGAGAGGATTTAAGTACGAGCAGTACTTC. Residues: CASSLSGGRGFKYEQYF. J is TRBJ2-7 and V is TRBV4-1; 7 bases map to TRBD2. This CDR3 contains 17 residues. CDR1 and CDR2 (germline): MGHRA, YSYEKL. Unmatched junction bases numbered 16, after V lost 4 bases and J lost 4 bases.

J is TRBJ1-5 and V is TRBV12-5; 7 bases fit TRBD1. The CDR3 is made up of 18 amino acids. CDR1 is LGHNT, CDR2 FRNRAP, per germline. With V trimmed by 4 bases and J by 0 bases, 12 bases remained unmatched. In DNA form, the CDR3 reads TGTGCTAGTGGTTATACGGGACAGACCACTTATAGCAATCAGCCCCAGCATTTT. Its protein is CASGYTGQTTYSNQPQHF. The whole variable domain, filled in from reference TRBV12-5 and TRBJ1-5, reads DARVTQTPRHKVTEMGQEVTMRCQPILGHNTVFWYRQTMMQGLELLAYFRNRAPLDDSGMPKDRFSAEMPDATLATLKIQPSEPRDSAVYFCASGYTGQTTYSNQPQHFGDGTRLSIL.

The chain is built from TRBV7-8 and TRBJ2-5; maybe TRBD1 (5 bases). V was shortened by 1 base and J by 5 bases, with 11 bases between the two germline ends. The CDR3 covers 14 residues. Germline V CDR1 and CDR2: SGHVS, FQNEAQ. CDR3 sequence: CASSLGQGTETQYF. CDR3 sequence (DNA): TGTGCCAGCAGCTTAGGCCAGGGTACGGAGACCCAGTACTTC.

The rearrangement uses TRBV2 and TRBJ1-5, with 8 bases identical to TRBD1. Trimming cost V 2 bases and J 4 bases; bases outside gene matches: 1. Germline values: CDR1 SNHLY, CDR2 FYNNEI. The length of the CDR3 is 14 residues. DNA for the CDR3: TGTGCCAGCAGTGAACGGACAGGGAATCAGCCCCAGCATTTT. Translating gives CASSERTGNQPQHF.

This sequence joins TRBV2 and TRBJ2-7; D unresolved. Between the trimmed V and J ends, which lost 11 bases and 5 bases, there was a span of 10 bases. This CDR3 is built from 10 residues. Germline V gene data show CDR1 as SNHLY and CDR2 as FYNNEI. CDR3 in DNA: TGTGCCTCCGGAGAACACGAGCAGTACTTC. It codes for CASGEHEQYF.